This TCR beta chain was identified in a study of T cells in Graves' hyperthyroidism and ophthalmopathy. Study-wide findings and caveats: Blood also carried most thyroid clonotypes expanded above 0.001. Ophthalmopathy got predicted by the model a median roughly 6.1 months before its onset. Stable hyperthyroidism was told apart from ophthalmopathy by a model built on 13 V-J features.

Turning to this clonotype: Its antigen is unknown.

Regions amplified from RNA transcripts were the TCR beta CDR3 regions. The study used the HTBI primer set for a first-round RT-PCR of the TCR CDR3. TCRdb independently ran MiXCR on the multiplex PCR reads; one entry per CDR3 protein. The sample consists of 480,000 or so distinct CDR3 sequences, 40% to 50% of them appearing once. Diagnoses rested on clinical symptoms, serum thyroxine and TRAb, thyroid ultrasound and orbital computed tomography. The source of this sequence is an adult woman with Graves' disease, either hyperthyroidism or ophthalmopathy (not recorded which). The sample was peripheral blood or thyroid tissue (not recorded which).

DNA for the CDR3: TGTGCCAGCAGCCTCGCGGAGGGAAGCGAGCAGTACTTC. Its protein product is CASSLAEGSEQYF. This rearrangement joins TRBV7-9 to TRBJ2-7, with a weak D call TRBD2 (6 bases). Germline V gene data show CDR1 as SEHNR and CDR2 as FQNEAQ (reference sequence). The CDR3 is made up of 13 amino acids. V was cut by 5 bases and J by 6 bases, with 14 bases left in between.